This T cell receptor beta chain was identified in a study of T cells in Graves' hyperthyroidism and ophthalmopathy. This CDR3 has 13 residues. V gave up 10 bases and J gave up 1 base, with 14 bases separating them. CDR1 is MNHEY and CDR2 is SVGEGT in the germline V gene. Amplified regions were TCR beta CDR3 sequences from RNA transcripts. HTBI primers were the set used in a first-round RT-PCR of the TCR CDR3. TCRdb passed the multiplex PCR reads through MiXCR, listing each CDR3 protein once. The repertoire holds about 520,000 distinct CDR3 sequences, around 20% seen once, with approximately 25% in the top ten.

This TCR derives from a man between 18 and 35 years old with Graves' hyperthyroidism. Sequencing was carried out using blood. The chain carries TRBV6-2 or TRBV6-3 and TRBJ2-7; D possibly corresponds to TRBD2 (6 bases). The CDR3 sequence is CAIESGLSYEQYF. The CDR3 nucleotides read TGTGCCATCGAATCGGGACTTTCCTACGAGCAGTACTTC.